This entry features one T cell receptor beta chain sequence. This sample includes further DNA sequences coding for the same CDR3. This sample stems from a study of blood T cell repertoires in COVID-19. The germline CDR1 and CDR2 sequences are LGHDT and YNNKEL (reference sequence). The CDR3 totals 11 residues. The germline V and J ends were trimmed by 1 base and 9 bases, with 4 bases remaining between them. Clones were read by immunoSEQ multiplex PCR, and TCRdb kept only the in-frame ones, dropping some. The sample carries roughly 260,000 clones, 70% to 85% recorded once. The sequence was collected from a woman aged 40-49 years with active or convalescent COVID-19. The rearrangement links TRBV3-1 (or the pseudogene TRBV3-2) to TRBJ1-5, with D unresolved. Specimen: peripheral blood. CDR3 bases: TGTGCCAGCAGCCAAGGAGGGCCCCAGCATTTT. It is translated as CASSQGGPQHF.